This TCR beta chain was obtained from a study of T cell changes during pregnancy in multiple sclerosis. Germline CDR1 and CDR2: SEHNR and FQNEAQ (reference sequence). Deletions cut 5 bases from V and 4 bases from J, with 12 bases between. The CDR3 extends over 14 amino acids. TCRdb keeps only in-frame clones here, not all; method: immunoSEQ multiplex PCR. The sample lists roughly 110,000 clones, roughly 92% occurring once. This chain uses TRBV7-9 with TRBJ1-3; no clear D. The starting material was peripheral blood, obtained in the third trimester of pregnancy. The receptor's source is a female donor in good health, enrolled as a control in a pregnancy study. The CDR3 sequence: CASSSREAGNTIYF. CDR3 sequence (DNA): TGTGCCAGCAGCAGCCGGGAGGCCGGAAACACCATATATTTT. Full variable domain (rest looked up from reference TRBV7-9 and TRBJ1-3): DTGVSQNPRHKITKRGQNVTFRCDPISEHNRLYWYRQTLGQGPEFLTYFQNEAQLEKSRLLSDRFSAERPKGSFSTLEIQRTEQGDSAMYLCASSSREAGNTIYFGEGSWLTVV.